The rows below give T cell receptor beta chains drawn from one sample of a study of blood T cells in healthy people across ages. TCRdb processed the 5' RACE reads anew with MiXCR; each CDR3 protein has one entry. Found here are hundreds of thousands of distinct CDR3 sequences, approximately 59% of them singletons; the top ten hold around a quarter. Material for sequencing was blood. The receptors here all came from a man aged 30 to 45 in good health. Each CDR3 is given with its conserved first and last residue. Each record gives: clone size, D gene, V gene, J gene, CDR3 DNA, CDR3 protein. D genes are given only for firm matches. Some rows mark clone size as missing; the rest say once, few, many or name a class of expanded clone.

many	TRBD2	TRBV10-3	TRBJ2-3	TGTGCCATCAGTGAATCCCCAGATCGGGGGGTCAACACAGATACGCAGTATTTT	CAISESPDRGVNTDTQYF
NA	NA	TRBV12-3/TRBV12-4	TRBJ1-2	TGTGCCAGCAGCCAGGAATTTTATGGCTACACCTTC	CASSQEFYGYTF
few	NA	TRBV14	TRBJ2-5	TGTGCCAGCAGCCATTATGGGATGGAGACCCAGTACTTC	CASSHYGMETQYF
NA	NA	TRBV7-2	TRBJ2-1	TGTGCCAGCAGCTTATATAGGGGTGACAATGAGCAGTTCTTC	CASSLYRGDNEQFF
NA	NA	TRBV11-3	TRBJ2-5	TGTGCCAGCAGCTATGGCCCAGAAGGGGAGACCCAGTACTTC	CASSYGPEGETQYF
NA	NA	TRBV13	TRBJ2-7	TGTGCCAGCAGCTCAAGGACGACTTTTTACGAGCAGTACTTC	CASSSRTTFYEQYF
few	NA	TRBV6-5	TRBJ2-1	TGTGCCAGCAGGCTTCCGGGCCTCTACAATGAGCAGTTCTTC	CASRLPGLYNEQFF
NA	TRBD1	TRBV5-1	TRBJ1-5	TGCGCCAGCAGCATCGACAGGGGGCAGGATCAGCCCCAGCATTTT	CASSIDRGQDQPQHF
NA	NA	TRBV6-2/TRBV6-3	TRBJ1-4	TGTGCCAGCAGCACCGGACAAGGAGCAAAACTGTTTTTT	CASSTGQGAKLFF
NA	NA	TRBV15	TRBJ1-2	TGTGCCACCAGCAGAGTCGGCGTTACCCGTTCAGGCTACACCTTC	CATSRVGVTRSGYTF
NA	TRBD1	TRBV9	TRBJ2-4	TGTGCCAGCAGCGTAGGACAGGGAAGTGTCCAGGAGCAGTACTTC	CASSVGQGSVQEQYF
NA	TRBD2	TRBV9	TRBJ2-1	TGTGCCAGCAGCGTAGGGACTAGCGGAAATTACAATGAGCAGTTCTTC	CASSVGTSGNYNEQFF
NA	NA	TRBV30	TRBJ2-5	TGTGCCTGGACCCCAGGGGCAAAGGCCAAGGAGCAGTACTTC	CAWTPGAKAKEQYF
NA	TRBD2	TRBV7-9	TRBJ2-7	TGTGCCAGCAGCTTATTAGCGGGGGGACCCTACGAGCAGTACTTC	CASSLLAGGPYEQYF
NA	NA	TRBV4-2	TRBJ2-5	TGTGCCAGCAGCCAAGCAGATGGCTTACAGGAGACCCAGTACTTC	CASSQADGLQETQYF